Below, 6 T cell receptor beta chains from the same sample are listed, as sequenced in a study of blood T cell repertoires in COVID-19. Data came from immunoSEQ multiplex PCR; TCRdb stores just in-frame clones and leaves some out. The sample consists of about 300,000 clones, around nine tenths of them appearing once. The sequencing sample was made of peripheral blood. Source of these receptors: a man aged 70-80 years with acute or convalescent COVID-19.

Here the CDR3 DNA reads TGCGCCAGCAGCCAATACAGGAGCAGCAATCAGCCCCAGCATTTT. It specifies CASSQYRSSNQPQHF. The rearrangement joins TRBV4-3 to TRBJ1-5; tentative D call: TRBD1 (5 bases). Germline loops: CDR1 LGHNA, CDR2 YSLEER. There are 15 residues in the CDR3. Trimming left V 2 bases short and J 1 base short, with 9 bases between.

The chain combines TRBV7-2 with TRBJ1-2; D perhaps matches TRBD1 (5 bases). CDR3 length: 13 amino acids. The ends were cut back, 0 bases at V and 6 bases at J, with 8 bases in the middle. Germline V gives CDR1 SGHTA, CDR2 FQGNSA. The CDR3 is CASSLAGGDGYTF. CDR3 sequence (DNA): TGTGCCAGCAGCTTAGCGGGGGGGGATGGCTACACCTTC.

The rearrangement uses TRBV7-8 and TRBJ1-1; a possible D gene is TRBD1 (6 bases). The CDR3 runs to 17 residues. V gave up 1 base and J gave up 1 base, with 16 bases separating them. Germline V lookup: CDR1 SGHVS, CDR2 FQNEAQ. CDR3 nucleotides: TGTGCCAGCAGCTTAGTGCAGGGGAGGGTGACGAACACTGAAGCTTTCTTT. This gives the protein CASSLVQGRVTNTEAFF.

This clone was seen a single time. The rearrangement uses TRBV5-4 and TRBJ1-1; TRBD1 aligns across 9 bases. Germline CDR1 is SGHNT and CDR2 is YYREEE (reference sequence). V dropped 2 bases and J dropped 1; count of bases not matched to a gene: 3. The CDR3 is 15 residues long. CDR3 in amino acids: CASSLQGARNTEAFF. Here the CDR3 DNA reads TGTGCCAGCAGCTTACAGGGGGCTCGGAACACTGAAGCTTTCTTT. Combining the CDR3 with reference TRBV5-4 and TRBJ1-1 gives the whole variable domain ETGVTQSPTHLIKTRGQQVTLRCSSQSGHNTVSWYQQALGQGPQFIFQYYREEENGRGNFPPRFSGLQFPNYSSELNVNALELDDSALYLCASSLQGARNTEAFFGQGTRLTVV.

The chain recombines TRBV19 with TRBJ1-3; D uncertain. The ends were cut back, 4 bases at V and 4 bases at J, with 11 bases in the middle. Germline V gene lookup returns CDR1 LNHDA and CDR2 SQIVND (reference sequence). The CDR3 has 14 residues. The CDR3 nucleotides read TGTGCCAGTAGTACCGGTAGAGGAGGAAACACCATATATTTT. It encodes CASSTGRGGNTIYF.

This clone was recorded at least ten times. The rearrangement uses TRBV5-4 and TRBJ2-7; 9 bases are shared with TRBD1. This CDR3 has 14 amino acids. Germline values: CDR1 SGHNT, CDR2 YYREEE (reference sequence). Losses at the gene ends were 1 base for V and 4 bases for J; bases not matched to a gene: 3. The CDR3 is CASSLTQGAYEQYF. CDR3 nucleotide sequence: TGTGCCAGCAGCTTGACACAGGGGGCGTACGAGCAGTACTTC.